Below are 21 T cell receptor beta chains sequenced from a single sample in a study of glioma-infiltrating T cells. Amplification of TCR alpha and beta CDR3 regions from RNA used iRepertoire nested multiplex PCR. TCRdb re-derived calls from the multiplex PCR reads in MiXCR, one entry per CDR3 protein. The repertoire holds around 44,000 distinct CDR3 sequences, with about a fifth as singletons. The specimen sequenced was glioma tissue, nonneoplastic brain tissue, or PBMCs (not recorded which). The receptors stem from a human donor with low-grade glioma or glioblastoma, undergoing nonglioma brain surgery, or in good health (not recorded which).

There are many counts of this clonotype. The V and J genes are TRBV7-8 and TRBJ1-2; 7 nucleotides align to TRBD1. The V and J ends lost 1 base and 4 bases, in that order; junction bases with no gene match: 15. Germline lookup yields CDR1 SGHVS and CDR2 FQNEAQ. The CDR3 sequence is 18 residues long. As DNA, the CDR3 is TGTGCCAGCAGCTTAGGACCCATCTTTACAGGGGTCACCTATGGCTACACCTTC. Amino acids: CASSLGPIFTGVTYGYTF.

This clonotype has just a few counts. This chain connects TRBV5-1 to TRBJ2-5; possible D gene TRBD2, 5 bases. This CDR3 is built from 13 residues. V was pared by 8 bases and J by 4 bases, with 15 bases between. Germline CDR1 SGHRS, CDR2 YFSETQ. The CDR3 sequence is CASFKRDGETQYF. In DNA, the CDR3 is TGCGCCAGTTTTAAGAGGGATGGAGAGACCCAGTACTTC.

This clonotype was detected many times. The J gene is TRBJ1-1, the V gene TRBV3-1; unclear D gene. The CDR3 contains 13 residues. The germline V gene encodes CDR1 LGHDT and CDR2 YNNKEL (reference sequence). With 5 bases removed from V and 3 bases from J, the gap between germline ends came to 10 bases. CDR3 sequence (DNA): TGTGCCAGCAGCGGGGATTATGACACTGAAGCTTTCTTT. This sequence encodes CASSGDYDTEAFF.

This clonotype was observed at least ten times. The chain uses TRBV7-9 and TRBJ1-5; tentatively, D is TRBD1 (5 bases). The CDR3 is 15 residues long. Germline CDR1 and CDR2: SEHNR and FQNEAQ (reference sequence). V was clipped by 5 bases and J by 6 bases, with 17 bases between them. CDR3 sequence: CASSPGAGSGQPQHF. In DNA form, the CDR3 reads TGTGCCAGCAGCCCTGGGGCGGGATCGGGTCAGCCCCAGCATTTT. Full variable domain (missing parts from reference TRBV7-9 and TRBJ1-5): DTGVSQNPRHKITKRGQNVTFRCDPISEHNRLYWYRQTLGQGPEFLTYFQNEAQLEKSRLLSDRFSAERPKGSFSTLEIQRTEQGDSAMYLCASSPGAGSGQPQHFGDGTRLSIL.

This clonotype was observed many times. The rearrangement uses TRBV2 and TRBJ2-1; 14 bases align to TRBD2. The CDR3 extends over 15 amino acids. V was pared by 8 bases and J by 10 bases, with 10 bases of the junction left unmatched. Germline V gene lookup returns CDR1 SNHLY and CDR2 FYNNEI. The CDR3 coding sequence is TGTGCCAGCGACGGTGGGACTAGCGGGAGAAGGGAGCAGTTCTTC. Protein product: CASDGGTSGRREQFF.

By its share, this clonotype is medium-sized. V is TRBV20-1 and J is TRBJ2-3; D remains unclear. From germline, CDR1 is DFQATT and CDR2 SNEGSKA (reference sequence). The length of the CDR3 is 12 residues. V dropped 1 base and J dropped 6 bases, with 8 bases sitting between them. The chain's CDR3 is CSARAPADTQYF. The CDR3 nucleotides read TGCAGTGCTAGAGCTCCCGCCGATACGCAGTATTTT.

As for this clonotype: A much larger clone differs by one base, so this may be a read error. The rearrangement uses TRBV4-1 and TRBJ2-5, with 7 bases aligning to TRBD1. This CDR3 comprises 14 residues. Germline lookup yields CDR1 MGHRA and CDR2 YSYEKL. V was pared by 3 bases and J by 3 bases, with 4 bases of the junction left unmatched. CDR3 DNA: TGCGCCAGCAGCCATCGACAGGGCAAAGAGACCCAGTACTTC. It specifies CASSHRQGKETQYF.

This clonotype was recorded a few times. The CDR3 region is CSVGGAGYEQYF. The CDR3 DNA follows: TGCAGCGTTGGGGGGGCGGGTTACGAGCAGTACTTC. V usage is TRBV29-1 and J usage is TRBJ2-7, with D perhaps matching TRBD1 or TRBD2 (6 bases each). CDR1 SQVTM and CDR2 ANQGSEA come from the germline V gene. V was trimmed by 4 bases and J by 4 bases, leaving 11 bases between them. The CDR3 consists of 12 residues.

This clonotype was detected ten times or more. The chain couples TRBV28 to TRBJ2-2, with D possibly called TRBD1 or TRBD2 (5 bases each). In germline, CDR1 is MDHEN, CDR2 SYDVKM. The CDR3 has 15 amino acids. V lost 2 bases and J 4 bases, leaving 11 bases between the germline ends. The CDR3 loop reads CASSLEEGPTGELFF. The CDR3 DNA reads TGTGCCAGCAGTTTAGAAGAGGGACCCACCGGGGAGCTGTTTTTT.

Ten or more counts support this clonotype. The chain's CDR3 is CSARAGSKETQYF. CDR3 nucleotide sequence: TGCAGTGCTAGAGCTGGGTCTAAGGAGACCCAGTACTTC. The chain carries TRBV20-1 and TRBJ2-5; D is unresolved. Germline loops: CDR1 DFQATT, CDR2 SNEGSKA (reference sequence). CDR3 length: 13 residues. With 1 base removed from V and 5 bases from J, the gap between germline ends came to 11 bases.

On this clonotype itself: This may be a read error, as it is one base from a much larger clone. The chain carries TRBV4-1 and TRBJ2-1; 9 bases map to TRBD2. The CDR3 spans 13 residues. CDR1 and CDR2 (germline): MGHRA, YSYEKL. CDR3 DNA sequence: TGCGCCAGCAGAGCGGGGGGCGACAATGATCAGTTCTTC. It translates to CASRAGGDNDQFF.

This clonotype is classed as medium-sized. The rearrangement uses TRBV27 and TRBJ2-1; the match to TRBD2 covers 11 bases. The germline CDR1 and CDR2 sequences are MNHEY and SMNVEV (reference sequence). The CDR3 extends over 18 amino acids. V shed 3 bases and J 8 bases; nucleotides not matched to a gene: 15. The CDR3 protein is CASSLLLAGGQLGHEQFF. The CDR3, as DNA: TGTGCCAGCAGTTTGCTCCTAGCGGGAGGCCAGCTAGGTCATGAGCAGTTCTTC.

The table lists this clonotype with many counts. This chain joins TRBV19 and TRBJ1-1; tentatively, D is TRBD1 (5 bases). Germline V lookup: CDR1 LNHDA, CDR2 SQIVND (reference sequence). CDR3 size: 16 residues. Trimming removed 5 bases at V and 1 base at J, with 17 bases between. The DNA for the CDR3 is TGTGCCAGTAGTTCCCGGGACCTGGGACCGAACACTGAAGCTTTCTTT. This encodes CASSSRDLGPNTEAFF.

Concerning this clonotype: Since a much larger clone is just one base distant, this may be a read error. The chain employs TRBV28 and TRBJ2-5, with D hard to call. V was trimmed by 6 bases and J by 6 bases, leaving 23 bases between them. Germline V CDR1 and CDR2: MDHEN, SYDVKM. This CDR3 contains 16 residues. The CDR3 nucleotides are TGTGCCAGCAGCTTAGAACAGTCAGGTCAGCAAAAGACCCAGTACTTC. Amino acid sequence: CASSLEQSGQQKTQYF. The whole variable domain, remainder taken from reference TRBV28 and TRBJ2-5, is DVKVTQSSRYLVKRTGEKVFLECVQDMDHENMFWYRQDPGLGLRLIYFSYDVKMKEKGDIPEGYSVSREKKERFSLILESASTNQTSMYLCASSLEQSGQQKTQYFGPGTRLLVL.

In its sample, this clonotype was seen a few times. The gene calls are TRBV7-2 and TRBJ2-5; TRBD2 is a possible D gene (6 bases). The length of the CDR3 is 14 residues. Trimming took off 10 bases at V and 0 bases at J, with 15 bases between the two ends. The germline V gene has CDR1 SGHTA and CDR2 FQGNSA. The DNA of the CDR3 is TGTGCCACGTCCCCCGGACTATACCAAGAGACCCAGTACTTC. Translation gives CATSPGLYQETQYF.

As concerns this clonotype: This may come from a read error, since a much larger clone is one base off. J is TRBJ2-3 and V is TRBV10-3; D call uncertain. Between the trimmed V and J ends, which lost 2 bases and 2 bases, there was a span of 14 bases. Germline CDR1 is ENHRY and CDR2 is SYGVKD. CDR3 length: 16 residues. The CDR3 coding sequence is TGTGCCATCAGTGAGGCGAACAAGGAAATCACAGATACGCAGTATTTT. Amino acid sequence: CAISEANKEITDTQYF.

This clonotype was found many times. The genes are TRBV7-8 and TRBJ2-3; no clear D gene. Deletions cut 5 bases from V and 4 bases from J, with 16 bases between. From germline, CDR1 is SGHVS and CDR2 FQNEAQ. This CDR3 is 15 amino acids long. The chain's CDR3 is CASSHTFSGSDTQYF. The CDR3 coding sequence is TGTGCCAGCAGCCACACCTTCTCCGGGTCAGATACGCAGTATTTT.

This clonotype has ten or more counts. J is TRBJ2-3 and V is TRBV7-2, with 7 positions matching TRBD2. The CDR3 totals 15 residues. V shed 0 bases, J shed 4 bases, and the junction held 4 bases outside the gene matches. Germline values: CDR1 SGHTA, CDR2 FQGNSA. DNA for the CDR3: TGTGCCAGCAGCTTAGCGGGAGGGTGGGCAGATACGCAGTATTTT. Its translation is CASSLAGGWADTQYF.

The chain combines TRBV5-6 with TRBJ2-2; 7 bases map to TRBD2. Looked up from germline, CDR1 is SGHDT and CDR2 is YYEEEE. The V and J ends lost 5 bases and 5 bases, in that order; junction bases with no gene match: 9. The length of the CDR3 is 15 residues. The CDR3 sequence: CASRFRTGGTGELFF. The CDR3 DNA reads TGTGCCAGCAGGTTCAGGACGGGGGGAACCGGGGAGCTGTTTTTT.

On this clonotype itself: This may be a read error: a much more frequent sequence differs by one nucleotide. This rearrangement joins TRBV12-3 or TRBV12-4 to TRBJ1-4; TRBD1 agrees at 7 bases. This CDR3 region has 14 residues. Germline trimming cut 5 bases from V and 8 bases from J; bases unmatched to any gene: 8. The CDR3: CASSPTTGLEKLFF. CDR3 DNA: TGTGCCAGCAGTCCCACGACAGGGCTCGAAAAACTGTTTTTT.

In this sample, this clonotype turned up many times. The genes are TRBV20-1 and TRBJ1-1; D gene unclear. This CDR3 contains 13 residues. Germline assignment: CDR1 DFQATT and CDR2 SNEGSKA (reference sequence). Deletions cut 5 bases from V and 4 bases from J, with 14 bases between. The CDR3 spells CSARRRAVTEAFF. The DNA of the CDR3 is TGCAGTGCTCGGAGGAGGGCCGTCACTGAAGCTTTCTTT.